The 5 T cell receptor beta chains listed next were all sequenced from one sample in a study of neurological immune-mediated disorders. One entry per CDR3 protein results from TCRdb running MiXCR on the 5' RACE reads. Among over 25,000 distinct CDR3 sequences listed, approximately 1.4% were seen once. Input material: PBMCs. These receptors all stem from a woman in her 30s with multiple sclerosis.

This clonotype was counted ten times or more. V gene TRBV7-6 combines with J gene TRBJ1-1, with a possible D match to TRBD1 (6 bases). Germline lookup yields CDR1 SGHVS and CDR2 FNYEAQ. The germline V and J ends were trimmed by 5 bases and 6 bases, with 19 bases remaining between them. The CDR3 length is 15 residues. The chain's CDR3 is CASSPGAYAGSEAFF. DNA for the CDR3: TGTGCCAGCAGCCCGGGGGCGTACGCGGGCTCTGAAGCTTTCTTT.

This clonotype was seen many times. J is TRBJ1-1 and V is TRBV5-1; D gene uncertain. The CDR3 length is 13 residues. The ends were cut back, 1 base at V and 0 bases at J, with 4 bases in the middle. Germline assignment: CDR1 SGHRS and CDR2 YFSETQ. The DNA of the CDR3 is TGCGCCAGCAGCTTGATAGTGAACACTGAAGCTTTCTTT. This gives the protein CASSLIVNTEAFF.

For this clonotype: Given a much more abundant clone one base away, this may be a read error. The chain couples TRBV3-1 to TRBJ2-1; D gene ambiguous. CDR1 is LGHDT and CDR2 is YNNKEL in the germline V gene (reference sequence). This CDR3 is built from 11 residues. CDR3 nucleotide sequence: TGTGCCAGCAGCCAAGACAAAGAGCAGTTCTTC. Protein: CASSQDKEQFF.

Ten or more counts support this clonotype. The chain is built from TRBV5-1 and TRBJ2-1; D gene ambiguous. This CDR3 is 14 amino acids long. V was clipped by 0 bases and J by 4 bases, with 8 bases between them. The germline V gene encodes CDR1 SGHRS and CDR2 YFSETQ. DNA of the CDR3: TGCGCCAGCAGCTTGGGTCAGATATACAATGAGCAGTTCTTC. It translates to CASSLGQIYNEQFF.

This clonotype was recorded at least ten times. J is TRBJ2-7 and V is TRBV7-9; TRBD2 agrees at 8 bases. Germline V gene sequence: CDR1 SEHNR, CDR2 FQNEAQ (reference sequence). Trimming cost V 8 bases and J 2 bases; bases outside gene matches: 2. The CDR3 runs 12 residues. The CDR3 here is CASVGGAYEQYF. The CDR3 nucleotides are TGTGCCAGCGTCGGGGGGGCCTACGAGCAGTACTTC.